Here is one TCR beta chain with its context. The read ends 3 residues shy of where the CDR3 ends; the end is completed using the germline J gene. This CDR3 contains 16 residues. The germline V gene encodes CDR1 SQVTM and CDR2 ANQGSEA. V lost 8 bases and J lost 7; bases outside the gene matches: 19. Sequencing was performed with immunoSEQ multiplex PCR; in TCRdb, only in-frame clones are kept and a portion is missing. The specimen's table records fewer than 40,000 clones. This sample is drawn from a study of T cells in women clearing cervical HPV infection. The sequenced sample was blood buffy coat. The clonotype comes from a woman aged 18 to 75 with a cervical HPV16 infection that either progressed to CIN3+ or cleared (not recorded which). The chain employs TRBV29-1 and TRBJ2-2; 7 nucleotides agree with TRBD1. CDR3 region: CSSPRYNQGVGGELFF. CDR3 bases read: TGCAGCTCCCCCCGGTATAATCAGGGGGTCGGCGGGGAG.